The source of this T cell receptor (beta chain) is a study of T cells in tuberculosis. TCR-alpha and TCR-beta chains were sequenced unpaired. Generated by immunoSEQ multiplex PCR, the TCRdb table keeps only in-frame clones and is missing some. Of approximately 59,000 clones in the sample, approximately 81% were seen once. This CDR3 region has 14 residues. Trimming removed 6 bases from V and 3 bases from J, with 11 bases in between. From germline, CDR1 is LNHDA and CDR2 SQIVND (reference sequence). Thawed, overnight-rested PBMC were stained with GMM-loaded CD1B tetramer, viability dye and anti-CD3, then sorted. CD1B tetramers were loaded with Rhodococcus equi-derived C32 glucose monomycolate.

Sequenced material: CD1b-GMM tetramer-negative cells sorted from PBMCs. This TCR was recovered from an adult woman with latent tuberculosis. The rearrangement links TRBV19 to TRBJ2-2; D may be TRBD1 (6 bases). The CDR3 reads CASSRTEYTGELFF. CDR3 bases: TGTGCCAGTAGCCGGACAGAGTACACCGGGGAGCTGTTTTTT. The whole variable domain, filled in from reference TRBV19 and TRBJ2-2, reads DGGITQSPKYLFRKEGQNVTLSCEQNLNHDAMYWYRQDPGQGLRLIYYSQIVNDFQKGDIAEGYSVSREKKESFPLTVTSAQKNPTAFYLCASSRTEYTGELFFGEGSRLTVL.